Below, 26 T cell receptor beta chains from the same sample are listed, as sequenced in a study of response to subunit inactivated influenza vaccine. TCRdb called the RT-PCR reads again in MiXCR, with one record for every CDR3 protein. The sample shows about 650,000 distinct CDR3 sequences, 13% to 15% of them seen only once. The sequences come from PBMCs from blood, collected about 14 days before vaccination. Receptor source: a man aged 50 to 60 who received an inactivated influenza vaccine.

There are many counts of this clonotype. The V and J genes are TRBV7-2 and TRBJ1-1; D is undetermined. V lost 6 bases and J 0 bases, leaving 8 bases between the germline ends. The CDR3 runs to 13 residues. Germline-derived CDR1 and CDR2 are SGHTA and FQGNSA. This CDR3 reads CASSTLMNTEAFF. CDR3 coding DNA: TGTGCCAGCAGTACCTTGATGAACACTGAAGCTTTCTTT.

This clonotype occurred many times. This rearrangement joins TRBV14 to TRBJ2-7, with D maybe TRBD1 (6 bases). CDR1 is SGHDN and CDR2 is FVKESK in the germline V gene. V lost 4 bases and J 1 base, leaving 11 bases between the germline ends. The CDR3 contains 14 residues. The CDR3 DNA reads as TGTGCCAGCAGCCTCTACAGGGAGTCCTACGAGCAGTACTTC. The encoded protein is CASSLYRESYEQYF.

This clonotype was found a few times. The rearrangement links TRBV12-3 or TRBV12-4 to TRBJ2-3; the match to TRBD1 covers 9 bases. This CDR3 contains 15 residues. V shed 5 bases, J shed 4 bases, and the junction held 7 bases outside the gene matches. The CDR3 DNA reads TGTGCCAGCAGTGAGGGACAGGGTGGCGCAGATACGCAGTATTTT. Translating gives CASSEGQGGADTQYF.

This clonotype was counted ten times or more. V is TRBV12-3 or TRBV12-4 and J is TRBJ2-7; D may be TRBD2 (6 bases). The germline V and J ends were trimmed by 3 bases and 1 base, with 10 bases remaining between them. CDR3 length: 14 amino acids. CDR3 DNA sequence: TGTGCCAGCAGTTTGGGGACTGATTCCTACGAGCAGTACTTC. This encodes CASSLGTDSYEQYF.

This chain uses TRBV12-3 or TRBV12-4 with TRBJ2-1; 9 bases align to TRBD2. The CDR3 is 12 amino acids. With V trimmed by 6 bases and J by 10 bases, 4 bases remained unmatched. DNA for the CDR3: TGTGCCAGCAGGCGGGGGGGAGGAGAGCAGTTCTTC. Translating gives CASRRGGGEQFF.

This clonotype was seen ten or more times. The gene calls are TRBV7-9 and TRBJ1-5; 9 bases align to TRBD1. Germline V CDR1 and CDR2: SEHNR, FQNEAQ (reference sequence). CDR3 length: 14 residues. J gave up 7 bases and V 5 bases, and 6 bases lay outside the gene matches. The CDR3: CASSMGQGVQPQHF. The CDR3 region has the DNA TGTGCCAGCAGCATGGGACAGGGTGTACAGCCCCAGCATTTT.

This chain uses TRBV12-3 or TRBV12-4 with TRBJ2-7; no reliable D call. V dropped 5 bases and J dropped 3 bases, with 11 bases sitting between them. The CDR3 is 13 amino acids. The DNA of the CDR3 is TGTGCCAGCAGTAGAAGTAACATCTACGAGCAGTACTTC. Encoded protein: CASSRSNIYEQYF.

The table lists this clonotype with a few counts. CDR3: CASGLSGQLYNEQFF. DNA for the CDR3: TGTGCCAGCGGACTCTCCGGACAACTCTACAATGAGCAGTTCTTC. The chain employs TRBV12-3 or TRBV12-4 and TRBJ2-1; D is perhaps TRBD1 or TRBD2 (5 bases each). This CDR3 comprises 15 residues. V gave up 8 bases and J gave up 3 bases, with 17 bases separating them.

This clonotype was counted between two and nine times. The gene calls are TRBV10-3 and TRBJ2-1; no clear D. The CDR3 has 12 residues. The V gene's germline CDR1 is ENHRY and CDR2 SYGVKD. V was clipped by 5 bases and J by 3 bases, with 5 bases between them. As DNA, the CDR3 is TGTGCCATCAGTACAGACTACAATGAGCAGTTCTTC. It codes for CAISTDYNEQFF.

The chain links TRBV13 to TRBJ2-2, with TRBD1 matching 11 bases. The germline CDR1 and CDR2 sequences are PRHDT and FYEKMQ (reference sequence). This CDR3 contains 21 residues. J gave up 5 bases and V 7 bases, and 24 bases lay outside the gene matches. The DNA for the CDR3 is TGTGCCAGCACTTACTCCTTAGCCGGGACAGGGGGACGCTTATGGACCGGGGAGCTGTTTTTT. Translated: CASTYSLAGTGGRLWTGELFF.

The V and J genes are TRBV7-2 and TRBJ2-5; maybe TRBD2 (5 bases). The CDR3 runs 15 residues. Trimming took 2 bases from V and 9 from J, leaving 19 bases between them. From germline, CDR1 is SGHTA and CDR2 FQGNSA. The CDR3 DNA follows: TGTGCCAGCAGCTTAACTACGGGAATCAAAGATCCCCAGTACTTC. Its protein is CASSLTTGIKDPQYF.

The rearrangement joins TRBV6-1 to TRBJ1-6, with 8 bases fitting TRBD1. After removal of 7 bases from V and 9 bases from J, the junction contained 8 bases not matched to a gene. This CDR3 comprises 14 residues. In germline, CDR1 is MNHNS, CDR2 SASEGT. The CDR3, as DNA: TGTGCCAGCACCCGAGACAGGGGCCCTTCACCCCTCCACTTT. It specifies CASTRDRGPSPLHF.

This clonotype was recorded a few times. The chain combines TRBV7-9 with TRBJ2-1; 7 bases align to TRBD2. Germline loops: CDR1 SEHNR, CDR2 FQNEAQ (reference sequence). V shed 5 bases, J shed 5 bases, and the junction held 9 bases outside the gene matches. This CDR3 spans 15 amino acids. The CDR3 region is CASSPSGLQDNEQFF. The CDR3 region has the DNA TGTGCCAGCAGCCCATCGGGACTACAAGACAATGAGCAGTTCTTC.

This clonotype occurred a few times. The chain couples TRBV20-1 to TRBJ2-3, with 12 bases matching TRBD2. V gave up 5 bases and J gave up 4 bases; unmatched junction bases: 7. Germline loops: CDR1 DFQATT, CDR2 SNEGSKA (reference sequence). CDR3 size: 15 residues. Here the CDR3 DNA reads TGCAGTGCTCTTACTAGCGGGAGGTTTGCAGATACGCAGTATTTT. This sequence encodes CSALTSGRFADTQYF.

This clonotype was seen at least ten times. The V gene is TRBV29-1, the J gene TRBJ2-3; a possible D gene is TRBD2 (6 bases). There are 13 residues in the CDR3. Germline lookup yields CDR1 SQVTM and CDR2 ANQGSEA. Trimming pared 7 bases from V and 0 bases from J, leaving 11 bases between. The CDR3: CSGTSISTDTQYF. In DNA form, the CDR3 reads TGCAGCGGCACTAGCATCAGCACAGATACGCAGTATTTT.

This sequence joins TRBV20-1 and TRBJ2-7; tentative D call: TRBD2 (5 bases). Germline V CDR1 and CDR2: DFQATT, SNEGSKA (reference sequence). Between the trimmed V and J ends, which lost 1 base and 8 bases, there was a span of 18 bases. This CDR3 has 14 amino acids. In DNA, the CDR3 is TGCAGTGCTAGAGGTCCAGGCCAGACTACGCAGCAGTACTTC. It yields the protein CSARGPGQTTQQYF.

This clonotype has more than one count but fewer than ten. The chain combines TRBV3-1 with TRBJ2-7; D is undetermined. Trimming left V 4 bases short and J 3 bases short, with 10 bases between. The germline V gene has CDR1 LGHDT and CDR2 YNNKEL (reference sequence). The CDR3 is 13 amino acids. CDR3 nucleotides: TGTGCCAGCAGCCTCTCCCCCTACTACGAGCAGTACTTC. This gives the protein CASSLSPYYEQYF.

This sequence joins TRBV20-1 and TRBJ2-1, with TRBD1 identical over 10 bases. The J call is doubtful: the DNA matches TRBJ2-7 better. The V gene's germline CDR1 is DFQATT and CDR2 SNEGSKA (reference sequence). The CDR3 sequence is 14 residues long. The CDR3 coding sequence is TGCAGTGCTCACCGGGACAGGGGCTTCAATGAGCAGTACTTC. It yields the protein CSAHRDRGFNEQYF.

This clonotype was recorded a few times. This chain uses TRBV7-8 with TRBJ2-1; D might be TRBD2 (5 bases). Per the germline V gene, CDR1 is SGHVS and CDR2 is FQNEAQ. V lost 0 bases and J lost 3, with 21 bases in between. The CDR3 extends over 19 amino acids. This CDR3 is CASSLAGLAAALYYNEQFF. CDR3 DNA sequence: TGTGCCAGCAGCTTAGCGGGTCTTGCAGCGGCGTTATACTACAATGAGCAGTTCTTC.

This clonotype was picked up a small number of times. This chain connects TRBV4-3 to TRBJ2-6; D not resolved. The germline gives CDR1 LGHNA, CDR2 YSLEER. V was pared by 3 bases and J by 0 bases, with 6 bases between. This CDR3 is built from 15 residues. Here the CDR3 reads CASSQGSSGANVLTF. In nucleotides, the CDR3 is TGCGCCAGCAGCCAGGGTTCCTCTGGGGCCAACGTCCTGACTTTC.

This chain uses TRBV18 with TRBJ2-1; 9 bases align to TRBD1. The ends lost 8 bases at V and 2 bases at J; junction bases unmatched: 7. The CDR3 runs 15 residues. CDR1 is KGHSH, CDR2 LQKENI, per germline. CDR3 in DNA: TGTGCCAGCGCGCAAACAGGGGGCGCCTACAATGAGCAGTTCTTC. This sequence encodes CASAQTGGAYNEQFF.

This clonotype has more than one count but fewer than ten. V is TRBV24-1 and J is TRBJ2-7, with D hard to call. V lost 2 bases to trimming and J lost 2 bases, with 3 bases between them. Germline V gene lookup returns CDR1 KGHDR and CDR2 SFDVKD. CDR3 size: 12 residues. The CDR3 protein is CATSDSTYEQYF. CDR3 DNA: TGTGCCACCAGTGATTCCACCTACGAGCAGTACTTC.

This clonotype was seen a handful of times. The gene calls are TRBV27 and TRBJ2-1; D call uncertain. CDR1 is MNHEY and CDR2 is SMNVEV in the germline V gene (reference sequence). This CDR3 comprises 15 residues. V lost 0 bases and J lost 8, with 14 bases in between. CDR3 bases: TGTGCCAGCAGTTTATCTCCAGCCTATGGCGATGAGCAGTTCTTC. Translated, it gives CASSLSPAYGDEQFF.

V and J are TRBV10-3 and TRBJ1-1, with D tentatively TRBD1 (6 bases). The CDR3 contains 15 residues. Per the germline V gene, CDR1 is ENHRY and CDR2 is SYGVKD. Trimming stripped 6 bases from V and 0 bases from J, with 14 bases between. CDR3 sequence: CAIRKDRVMNTEAFF. For the CDR3, the DNA is TGTGCCATCAGGAAGGACAGAGTCATGAACACTGAAGCTTTCTTT.

V gene TRBV28 combines with J gene TRBJ2-3, with a weak D call TRBD2 (6 bases). The V end lost 1 base, the J end lost 7 bases, and 18 bases lay between the germline ends. The germline CDR1 and CDR2 sequences are MDHEN and SYDVKM. The CDR3 length is 16 residues. The CDR3 spells CASSLSGRGVGYTQYF. The CDR3 DNA reads TGTGCCAGCAGTTTATCGGGGCGCGGGGTAGGGTATACGCAGTATTTT.

A word on this clonotype: A much larger clone is a single base away; this may be a read error. This chain connects TRBV10-3 to TRBJ2-7; TRBD1 matches 8 bases. The end of the DNA is better explained by TRBJ2-1, so the J call may be wrong. CDR3 length: 16 residues. CDR1 ENHRY and CDR2 SYGVKD come from the germline V gene. This CDR3 reads CAISESQGTGFYEQFF. DNA for the CDR3: TGTGCCATCAGTGAGTCCCAGGGGACAGGATTCTACGAGCAGTTCTTC.